The 29 T cell receptor beta chains presented below share a single source sample, sequenced in a study of blood T cell repertoires in COVID-19. Sequenced by immunoSEQ multiplex PCR; TCRdb stores in-frame clones only, minus some. The table lists some 260,000 clones, approximately 86% of them singletons, with 0.8% in the top ten. Sequenced: peripheral blood. These receptors all come from a woman aged 25 to 39 with acute or convalescent COVID-19.

The chain recombines TRBV7-8 with TRBJ2-1, with 16 bases lining up with TRBD2. V lost 6 bases and J lost 0; bases outside the gene matches: 8. CDR3 size: 19 residues. Germline V gene lookup returns CDR1 SGHVS and CDR2 FQNEAQ. The CDR3 sequence is CASRGLAGGRRGSYNEQFF. CDR3 bases: TGTGCCAGCAGGGGACTAGCGGGAGGGCGACGTGGCTCCTACAATGAGCAGTTCTTC.

This clone was counted a few times. The J gene is TRBJ1-6, the V gene TRBV27; a possible D gene is TRBD1 (5 bases). Trimming removed 2 bases at V and 6 bases at J, with 17 bases between. Germline CDR1 MNHEY, CDR2 SMNVEV (reference sequence). CDR3 length equals 17 residues. The CDR3 here is CASSLSAGMVGNSPLHF. For the CDR3, the DNA is TGTGCCAGCAGTTTAAGCGCAGGGATGGTTGGTAATTCACCCCTCCACTTT.

This chain links TRBV29-1 with TRBJ2-1, with a weak D call TRBD2 (5 bases). The V gene lost 7 bases and the J gene lost 0 bases, with 16 bases spanning the gap. The V gene's germline CDR1 is SQVTM and CDR2 ANQGSEA. The CDR3 contains 15 residues. CDR3 region: CSAAGEHSSYNEQFF. Written as DNA, the CDR3 is TGCAGCGCCGCGGGTGAACATAGCTCCTACAATGAGCAGTTCTTC.

The J gene is TRBJ2-1, the V gene TRBV10-1; 9 bases line up with TRBD2. V lost 3 bases and J lost 3; bases outside the gene matches: 6. Germline-derived CDR1 and CDR2 are WNHNN and SYGVQD (reference sequence). The CDR3 is 16 amino acids. CDR3 region: CASSDPAGGLYNEQFF. For the CDR3, the DNA is TGCGCCAGCAGTGATCCAGCGGGAGGCCTCTACAATGAGCAGTTCTTC.

The V gene is TRBV27, the J gene TRBJ2-1; D may be TRBD1 (5 bases). Germline-derived CDR1 and CDR2 are MNHEY and SMNVEV (reference sequence). The CDR3 contains 17 residues. Trimming cost V 2 bases and J 0 bases, with 14 bases left between them. This CDR3 is CASSLAGWGSSYNEQFF. The CDR3 DNA is TGTGCCAGCAGTTTAGCAGGGTGGGGCTCCTCCTACAATGAGCAGTTCTTC.

This clone was observed once. The chain joins TRBV7-9 to TRBJ2-5; D is undetermined. CDR3 length equals 14 residues. Germline CDR1 and CDR2: SEHNR and FQNEAQ (reference sequence). Trimming removed 2 bases at V and 2 bases at J, with 9 bases between. The DNA of the CDR3 is TGTGCCAGCAGCTTAATTGGCGGACAAGAGACCCAGTACTTC. Translating it yields CASSLIGGQETQYF.

This clone has only one observation. The rearrangement joins TRBV4-3 to TRBJ2-7, with 11 bases matching TRBD2. Germline V gene data show CDR1 as LGHNA and CDR2 as YSLEER. V was pared by 2 bases and J by 3 bases, with 6 bases of the junction left unmatched. This CDR3 region has 16 residues. CDR3 sequence: CASSQQLAGVGYEQYF. CDR3 DNA: TGCGCCAGCAGCCAACAACTAGCGGGAGTAGGCTACGAGCAGTACTTC.

The gene calls are TRBV6-5 and TRBJ2-1, with 7 nucleotides matching TRBD2. The length of the CDR3 is 14 residues. Germline CDR1 and CDR2: MNHEY and SVGAGI. Unmatched junction bases numbered 9, after V lost 7 bases and J lost 6 bases. CDR3 region: CASKATRLANEQFF. The CDR3 DNA follows: TGTGCCAGCAAGGCTACGAGACTAGCCAATGAGCAGTTCTTC.

The chain links TRBV7-9 to TRBJ2-7; 11 positions match TRBD1. The CDR3 consists of 15 residues. Trimming removed 6 bases from V and 7 bases from J; junction bases left unmatched: 11. Germline values: CDR1 SEHNR, CDR2 FQNEAQ (reference sequence). CDR3 coding DNA: TGTGCCAGCAGGGCACCGGGACAGGGGGTGAGAGAGCAGTACTTC. This encodes CASRAPGQGVREQYF.

The chain recombines TRBV7-6 with TRBJ2-3; no definite D call. V lost 2 bases and J 2 bases, leaving 5 bases between the germline ends. Germline loops: CDR1 SGHVS, CDR2 FNYEAQ. The length of the CDR3 is 13 residues. CDR3 region: CASSLIYTDTQYF. CDR3 in DNA: TGTGCCAGCAGCTTAATCTACACAGATACGCAGTATTTT.

This clone was detected once. This chain uses TRBV5-4 with TRBJ1-1, with D uncertain. Germline V gives CDR1 SGHNT, CDR2 YYREEE (reference sequence). This CDR3 is 15 amino acids long. The ends were cut back, 3 bases at V and 5 bases at J, with 17 bases in the middle. CDR3: CASSWGGGRRTEAFF. For the CDR3, the DNA is TGTGCCAGCAGCTGGGGAGGAGGGCGCCGGACTGAAGCTTTCTTT.

V and J are TRBV9 and TRBJ2-3, with TRBD1 matching over 8 bases. J gave up 0 bases and V 4 bases, and 4 bases lay outside the gene matches. Germline V gene lookup returns CDR1 SGDLS and CDR2 YYNGEE. This CDR3 is 15 amino acids long. Here the CDR3 reads CASSPWTGSTDTQYF. The CDR3 DNA sequence: TGTGCCAGCAGCCCCTGGACAGGGAGCACAGATACGCAGTATTTT. Looking up the rest from reference TRBV9 and TRBJ2-3 gives the full variable domain: DSGVTQTPKHLITATGQRVTLRCSPRSGDLSVYWYQQSLDQGLQFLIQYYNGEERAKGNILERFSAQQFPDLHSELNLSSLELGDSALYFCASSPWTGSTDTQYFGPGTRLTVL.

The V gene is TRBV7-2, the J gene TRBJ2-3, with a weak D call TRBD2 (5 bases). CDR1 is SGHTA and CDR2 is FQGNSA in the germline V gene. This CDR3 has 15 residues. V gave up 7 bases and J gave up 0 bases, with 14 bases separating them. CDR3 sequence: CASTHGEFSTDTQYF. In DNA form, the CDR3 reads TGTGCCAGCACCCACGGGGAGTTTAGCACAGATACGCAGTATTTT.

This clone was picked up a small number of times. J is TRBJ1-5 and V is TRBV7-2, with 9 bases matching TRBD1. The CDR3 is 16 amino acids. J gave up 2 bases and V 5 bases, and 7 bases lay outside the gene matches. Germline loops: CDR1 SGHTA, CDR2 FQGNSA. CDR3 loop: CASSTTGGAGNQPQHF. For the CDR3, the DNA is TGTGCCAGCAGCACTACAGGGGGCGCGGGCAATCAGCCCCAGCATTTT.

The rearrangement joins TRBV4-2 to TRBJ1-4, with D perhaps TRBD1 (6 bases). This CDR3 has 21 amino acids. V lost 0 bases and J lost 2, with 25 bases in between. In germline, CDR1 is LGHNA, CDR2 YNFKEQ. The CDR3 coding sequence is TGTGCCAGCAGCCAAGATTTGATCAGGGGTGTCGGGCCTTCGACTAATGAAAAACTGTTTTTT. Protein product: CASSQDLIRGVGPSTNEKLFF.

The CDR3 DNA reads TGCGCCAGCAGCCAAGATCGACTAGCGGGAGGGCCCTATGAGCAGTTCTTC. This translates into CASSQDRLAGGPYEQFF. The V and J genes are TRBV4-3 and TRBJ2-1; 14 bases are shared with TRBD2. Germline values: CDR1 LGHNA, CDR2 YSLEER. Trimming removed 0 bases from V and 8 bases from J; junction bases left unmatched: 6. CDR3 length equals 17 residues.

The rearrangement links TRBV6-5 to TRBJ1-5, with TRBD1 as a possible D gene (5 bases). V shed 5 bases and J shed 7 bases, with 9 bases lying between them. Germline V gene sequence: CDR1 MNHEY, CDR2 SVGAGI. This CDR3 contains 12 residues. The CDR3 sequence: CASSPRVQPQHF. The DNA for the CDR3 is TGTGCCAGCAGTCCCAGGGTCCAGCCCCAGCATTTT.

The chain recombines TRBV7-8 with TRBJ2-7; 10 positions agree with TRBD1. The trim removed 4 bases at V and 6 bases at J, leaving 12 bases unmatched. The germline V gene encodes CDR1 SGHVS and CDR2 FQNEAQ. The CDR3 runs to 16 residues. The CDR3 loop is CASSSSRDRGEGEQYF. CDR3 DNA sequence: TGTGCCAGCAGCTCCAGCCGGGACAGGGGAGAGGGCGAGCAGTACTTC.

The chain has TRBV4-2 and TRBJ2-2; D is perhaps TRBD1 (5 bases). The CDR3 sequence is 15 residues long. Trimming took off 2 bases at V and 0 bases at J, with 7 bases between the two ends. Germline assignment: CDR1 LGHNA and CDR2 YNFKEQ. The CDR3 nucleotides read TGTGCCAGCAGCCAACAGGGTGCGAACACCGGGGAGCTGTTTTTT. It specifies CASSQQGANTGELFF.

This rearrangement joins TRBV11-2 to TRBJ2-5; D perhaps matches TRBD1 (6 bases). Germline CDR1 is SGHAT and CDR2 is FQNNGV. The germline V and J ends were trimmed by 1 base and 6 bases, with 9 bases remaining between them. This CDR3 has 13 amino acids. The CDR3 is CASSLARGKTQYF. CDR3 bases: TGTGCCAGCAGCTTAGCCAGGGGAAAGACCCAGTACTTC.

The J gene is TRBJ1-1, the V gene TRBV12-5; D not certain. V gave up 5 bases and J gave up 6 bases, with 13 bases separating them. This CDR3 is built from 13 residues. From germline, CDR1 is LGHNT and CDR2 FRNRAP. The CDR3, as DNA: TGTGCTAGTGGTCAGAAACTGGGAGCTGAAGCTTTCTTT. Translated: CASGQKLGAEAFF.

This clone was seen just once. Here the CDR3 reads CASSPTGSPVGSEQYF. The CDR3 nucleotides are TGTGCCAGCAGCCCCACGGGATCCCCGGTAGGTTCCGAGCAGTACTTC. The chain has TRBV5-4 and TRBJ2-7; D possibly corresponds to TRBD2 (5 bases). CDR1 and CDR2 (germline): SGHNT, YYREEE (reference sequence). Trimming pared 4 bases from V and 6 bases from J, leaving 23 bases between. The length of the CDR3 is 16 residues.

This rearrangement joins TRBV20-1 to TRBJ2-1; D uncertain. This CDR3 comprises 15 residues. V lost 3 bases to trimming and J lost 0 bases, with 12 bases between them. Germline values: CDR1 DFQATT, CDR2 SNEGSKA (reference sequence). The CDR3 DNA sequence: TGCAGTGCTAGTCCGTTCTACGACTCCTACAATGAGCAGTTCTTC. The encoded protein is CSASPFYDSYNEQFF.

The gene calls are TRBV6-6 and TRBJ1-2; 7 bases are a match to TRBD1. V shed 5 bases and J 4 bases; nucleotides not matched to a gene: 7. This CDR3 is 14 amino acids long. From germline, CDR1 is MNHNY and CDR2 SVGAGI (reference sequence). The CDR3, as DNA: TGTGCCAGCAGTGCCGGGACAGCTGCCTATGGCTACACCTTC. Its translation is CASSAGTAAYGYTF.

A word on this clone: Other nucleotide sequences in the sample specify the same CDR3. The chain has TRBV3-1 (or the pseudogene TRBV3-2) and TRBJ1-1, with 7 positions matching TRBD1. CDR1 LGHDT and CDR2 YNNKEL come from the germline V gene (reference sequence). The CDR3 is made up of 11 amino acids. V dropped 2 bases and J dropped 10; count of bases not matched to a gene: 1. DNA of the CDR3: TGTGCCAGCAGCCAACAGGGGGGAGCTTTCTTT. This encodes CASSQQGGAFF.

This clone was picked up one time. The chain carries TRBV19 and TRBJ2-1; D not resolved. Trimming removed 3 bases from V and 0 bases from J, with 3 bases in between. Germline assignment: CDR1 LNHDA and CDR2 SQIVND (reference sequence). This CDR3 spans 13 amino acids. The DNA of the CDR3 is TGTGCCAGTAGTATCAGCTCCTACAATGAGCAGTTCTTC. Translation: CASSISSYNEQFF.

This clone occurred once. The chain joins TRBV24-1 to TRBJ2-2, with a weak D call TRBD1 (5 bases). There are 15 residues in the CDR3. Per germline, CDR1 KGHDR and CDR2 SFDVKD. V was clipped by 4 bases and J by 4 bases, with 12 bases between them. The CDR3 region has the DNA TGTGCCACCAGTGAGCGACGCACAGGCACCGGGGAGCTGTTTTTT. Its translation is CATSERRTGTGELFF.

The V gene is TRBV6-5, the J gene TRBJ1-4; no reliable D call. The V end was cut by 4 bases, the J end by 0 bases, with 9 bases between. The CDR3 is 15 amino acids. Germline CDR1 and CDR2: MNHEY and SVGAGI. In nucleotides, the CDR3 is TGTGCCAGCAGTTCTCTCCCAGCAACTAATGAAAAACTGTTTTTT. The encoded protein is CASSSLPATNEKLFF.

The chain employs TRBV9 and TRBJ1-5; 9 bases agree with TRBD1. Germline V gene lookup returns CDR1 SGDLS and CDR2 YYNGEE. This CDR3 contains 15 residues. V lost 3 bases and J lost 6; bases outside the gene matches: 7. The CDR3 reads CASSGGTGLSQPQHF. DNA of the CDR3: TGTGCCAGCAGCGGCGGGACAGGGCTTTCTCAGCCCCAGCATTTT.